This entry features one T cell receptor beta chain sequence. What it recognizes is unknown. CDR1 SGHTA and CDR2 FQGNSA come from the germline V gene. The trim removed 5 bases at V and 3 bases at J, leaving 13 bases unmatched. The CDR3 contains 16 residues. The data were taken from a study of cytomegalovirus exposure and HLA in healthy donors. Study results and caveats: Most TCR sequences were uncommon, yet certain public TCRs appeared in many donors.

PCR amplification relied on 60 Vbeta primers (plus 13 Jbeta primers). The method was immunoSEQ multiplex PCR; TCRdb's version includes in-frame clones alone and lacks a portion of them. The table includes about 130,000 clones, 75% to 90% detected once. The TCR was taken from a woman aged 40-49 years in good health and CMV-seronegative. V gene TRBV7-2 combines with J gene TRBJ2-7; 7 bases line up with TRBD1. The sequenced sample consisted of PBMCs. DNA for the CDR3: TGTGCCAGCAGCGTGAGCCGGGACAGACTCAACTACGAGCAGTACTTC. Its protein product is CASSVSRDRLNYEQYF.